This T cell receptor beta chain was captured by sequencing in a study of blood T cell repertoires in COVID-19. About the study: Researchers got acute and convalescent COVID-19 samples from the United States, Italy and Spain.

Germline CDR1 SGHTA, CDR2 FQGNSA. Trimming removed 6 bases from V and 0 bases from J, with 9 bases in between. There are 15 residues in the CDR3. Using immunoSEQ multiplex PCR, the repertoire was profiled, and TCRdb retains in-frame clones only, with some absent. Altogether 60,000 to 85,000 clones are present, around 88% being singletons, with the ten largest covering 1.5% to 2.5%. The sequence derives from a woman at least 80 years old with active or convalescent COVID-19. The sequencing input was peripheral blood. This chain uses TRBV7-2 with TRBJ2-6, with D possibly being TRBD2 (6 bases). CDR3 sequence (DNA): TGTGCCAGCAGTCCCGGGAGCTCTGGGGCCAACGTCCTGACTTTC. This codes for CASSPGSSGANVLTF.